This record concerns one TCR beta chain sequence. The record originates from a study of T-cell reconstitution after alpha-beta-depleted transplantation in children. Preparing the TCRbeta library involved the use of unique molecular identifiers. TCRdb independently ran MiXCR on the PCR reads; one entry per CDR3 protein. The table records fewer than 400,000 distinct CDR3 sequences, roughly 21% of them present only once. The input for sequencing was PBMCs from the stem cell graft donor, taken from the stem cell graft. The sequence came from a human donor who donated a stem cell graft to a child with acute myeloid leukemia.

The CDR3, as DNA: TGTGCCAGCAGCTTAGCGGAGGGTGCGGGGACCCAGTACTTC. It encodes CASSLAEGAGTQYF. The chain employs TRBV7-2 and TRBJ2-5, with D possibly matching TRBD2 (6 bases). Trimming left V 0 bases short and J 7 bases short, with 12 bases between. Germline CDR1 reads SGHTA; CDR2 reads FQGNSA. This CDR3 is 14 amino acids long.